This T cell receptor beta chain emerged from a study of OX40 agonist ivuxolimab in advanced cancers. Across the study: The patients got ivuxolimab, which is an agonistic anti-OX40 (CD134) antibody. Treatment received earlier with anti-PD-1, anti-PD-L1 or anti-CTLA-4 agents was allowed, and 40% had some.

CDR3 size: 14 residues. The V end lost 0 bases, the J end lost 4 bases, and 10 bases lay between the germline ends. Germline values: CDR1 SQVTM, CDR2 ANQGSEA. The method was immunoSEQ multiplex PCR; TCRdb's version includes in-frame clones alone and lacks a portion of them. The sample yields more than 95,000 clones, over 85% seen once. The genes are TRBV29-1 and TRBJ2-1, with D possibly being TRBD1 (6 bases). This sequence was found in an adult with an advanced solid tumor such as melanoma, head and neck, liver or kidney cancer. The material sequenced was CD4+ or CD8+ T cells sorted from blood, taken in a trial of the OX40 agonist ivuxolimab. CDR3 nucleotide sequence: TGCAGCGTTGAAGATCCGACAGGATACAATGAGCAGTTCTTC. It yields the protein CSVEDPTGYNEQFF.